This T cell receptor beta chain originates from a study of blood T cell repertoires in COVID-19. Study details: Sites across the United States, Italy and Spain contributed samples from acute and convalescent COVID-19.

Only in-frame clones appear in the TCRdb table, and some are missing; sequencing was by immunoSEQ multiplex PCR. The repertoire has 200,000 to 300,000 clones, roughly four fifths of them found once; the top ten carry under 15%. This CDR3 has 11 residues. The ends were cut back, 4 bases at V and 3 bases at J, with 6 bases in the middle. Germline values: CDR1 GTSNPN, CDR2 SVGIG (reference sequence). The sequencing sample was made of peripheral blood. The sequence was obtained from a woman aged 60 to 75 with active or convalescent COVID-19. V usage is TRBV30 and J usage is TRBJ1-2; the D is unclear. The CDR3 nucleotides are TGTGCCTGGACCCGGGACTATGGCTACACCTTC. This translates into CAWTRDYGYTF. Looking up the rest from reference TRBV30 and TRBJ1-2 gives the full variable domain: SQTIHQWPATLVQPVGSPLSLECTVEGTSNPNLYWYRQAAGRGLQLLFYSVGIGQISSEVPQNLSASRPQDRQFILSSKKLLLSDSGFYLCAWTRDYGYTFGSGTRLTVV.